A selection of T cell receptor beta chains follows, all from one sample in a study of T cells in tuberculosis. Only in-frame clones appear in the TCRdb table, and some are missing; sequencing was by immunoSEQ multiplex PCR. The sample includes approximately 30,000 clones, approximately 90% of them seen just once. What was sequenced was PBMCs. The receptors stem from a donor aged 10 to 29 with latent tuberculosis or without tuberculosis infection. Some clones in this sample may be carry-over from other donors' samples. Both conserved end residues are part of each CDR3. D genes are given only for firm matches. A row's size may be missing; if present it is once, few, many or a size class.

d_call: .
clone_size: .
v_call: TRBV5-1
j_call: TRBJ1-1
cdr3_nt: TGCGCCAGCAGCTCCGGGAGTGACACTGAAGCTTTCTTT
cdr3_aa: CASSSGSDTEAFF

d_call: TRBD1
clone_size: .
v_call: TRBV6-5
j_call: TRBJ2-5
cdr3_nt: TGTGCCAGCAGTGGACCCGGGACAGGCGAGAAGACCCAGTACTTC
cdr3_aa: CASSGPGTGEKTQYF

d_call: .
clone_size: .
v_call: TRBV19
j_call: TRBJ2-3
cdr3_nt: TGTGCCAGTAGCCCCCGAAGCCCGGATACGCAGTATTTT
cdr3_aa: CASSPRSPDTQYF

d_call: TRBD2
clone_size: .
v_call: TRBV4-2
j_call: TRBJ2-7
cdr3_nt: TGTGCCAGCAGCCATTTAGCGGGAGTTTCTACCTACGAGCAGTACTTC
cdr3_aa: CASSHLAGVSTYEQYF

d_call: .
clone_size: .
v_call: TRBV25-1
j_call: TRBJ1-6
cdr3_nt: TGTGCCAGCAGCGAGAATTTAGGAGGAAATTCACCCCTCCACTTT
cdr3_aa: CASSENLGGNSPLHF

d_call: .
clone_size: .
v_call: TRBV2
j_call: TRBJ1-5
cdr3_nt: TGTGCCAGCAGGGGCGATTTAGAAGCCCAGCATTTT
cdr3_aa: CASRGDLEAQHF

d_call: .
clone_size: .
v_call: TRBV2
j_call: TRBJ1-1
cdr3_nt: TGTGCCAGCAGTGAGGTAGAGAACACTGAAGCTTTCTTT
cdr3_aa: CASSEVENTEAFF

d_call: .
clone_size: .
v_call: TRBV30
j_call: TRBJ1-3
cdr3_nt: TGTGCCTGGAGTGTATTTAGGGGTCTGAACACCATATATTTT
cdr3_aa: CAWSVFRGLNTIYF

d_call: .
clone_size: .
v_call: TRBV9
j_call: TRBJ2-3
cdr3_nt: TGTGCCAGCAGCGTAGTCCAGGGAGATACGCAGTATTTT
cdr3_aa: CASSVVQGDTQYF

d_call: TRBD1
clone_size: .
v_call: TRBV30
j_call: TRBJ1-2
cdr3_nt: TGTGCCAAGTCTCTGGACAGGGGAAGCGATGGCTACACCTTC
cdr3_aa: CAKSLDRGSDGYTF

d_call: .
clone_size: once
v_call: TRBV4-1
j_call: TRBJ1-1
cdr3_nt: TGCGCCAGCAGCCAAGATCGTGCACGCGGGAACACTGAAGCTTTCTTT
cdr3_aa: CASSQDRARGNTEAFF

d_call: TRBD1
clone_size: .
v_call: TRBV29-1
j_call: TRBJ1-2
cdr3_nt: TGCAGCGCCGCCGACAGGGTGGACTATGGCTACACCTTC
cdr3_aa: CSAADRVDYGYTF

d_call: .
clone_size: .
v_call: TRBV28
j_call: TRBJ2-1
cdr3_nt: TGTGCCAGCGGGAGTGGGACCTACAATGAGCAGTTCTTC
cdr3_aa: CASGSGTYNEQFF

d_call: TRBD1
clone_size: .
v_call: TRBV30
j_call: TRBJ1-2
cdr3_nt: TGTGCCTGGAGTGGACAGGGGGCACATGGCTACACCTTC
cdr3_aa: CAWSGQGAHGYTF

d_call: .
clone_size: .
v_call: TRBV6-6
j_call: TRBJ1-5
cdr3_nt: TGTGCCAGCGTGGGGGCAAGGTATCAGCCCCAGCATTTT
cdr3_aa: CASVGARYQPQHF

d_call: TRBD1
clone_size: .
v_call: TRBV2
j_call: TRBJ1-2
cdr3_nt: TGTGCCAGCAAGGCCAGGGGGTCCTATAATGGCTACACCTTC
cdr3_aa: CASKARGSYNGYTF

d_call: TRBD2
clone_size: few
v_call: TRBV4-1
j_call: TRBJ2-5
cdr3_nt: TGCGCCAGCAGCCACTTGACTAGCGGGGGGTCCGGGCAAGAGACCCAGTACTTC
cdr3_aa: CASSHLTSGGSGQETQYF

d_call: TRBD2
clone_size: few
v_call: TRBV5-1
j_call: TRBJ2-7
cdr3_nt: TGCGCCAGCAGCCAACTAGCGGGGGGGAACTACGAGCAGTACTTC
cdr3_aa: CASSQLAGGNYEQYF

d_call: TRBD2
clone_size: .
v_call: TRBV11-2
j_call: TRBJ2-7
cdr3_nt: TGTGCCAGCAGCCCGAGACTAGCGGGGGGGATGAGCTCCTACGAGCAGTACTTC
cdr3_aa: CASSPRLAGGMSSYEQYF

d_call: .
clone_size: .
v_call: TRBV6-1
j_call: TRBJ2-7
cdr3_nt: TGTGCCAGCAGTGAAACGACAGGAGAATCCTACGAGCAGTACTTC
cdr3_aa: CASSETTGESYEQYF

d_call: .
clone_size: .
v_call: TRBV13
j_call: TRBJ1-3
cdr3_nt: TGTGCCAGCAGCGAGAGGGGAAACACCATATATTTT
cdr3_aa: CASSERGNTIYF

d_call: .
clone_size: .
v_call: TRBV2
j_call: TRBJ2-1
cdr3_nt: TGTGCCAGCAGTGAAGATAATGTTAATGAGCAGTTCTTC
cdr3_aa: CASSEDNVNEQFF

d_call: .
clone_size: .
v_call: TRBV7-9
j_call: TRBJ1-1
cdr3_nt: TGTGCCAGCAGCGCTATAAACACTGAAGCTTTCTTT
cdr3_aa: CASSAINTEAFF

d_call: TRBD2
clone_size: .
v_call: TRBV2
j_call: TRBJ2-2
cdr3_nt: TGTGCCAGCAGCAGTAGCGGGAGGGACACCGGGGAGCTGTTTTTT
cdr3_aa: CASSSSGRDTGELFF

d_call: TRBD2
clone_size: .
v_call: TRBV19
j_call: TRBJ2-2
cdr3_nt: TGTGCCAGTGGAGCGGGAGGCAACACCGGGGAGCTGTTTTTT
cdr3_aa: CASGAGGNTGELFF

d_call: .
clone_size: .
v_call: TRBV4-1
j_call: TRBJ1-2
cdr3_nt: TGCGCCAGCAGCCGAATTCCCCAGGCGTTCTATGGCTACACCTTC
cdr3_aa: CASSRIPQAFYGYTF

d_call: .
clone_size: .
v_call: TRBV5-4
j_call: TRBJ2-5
cdr3_nt: TGTGCCAGCAGCTTTCTCCTGATGACTGTCAGCCAAGAGACCCAGTACTTC
cdr3_aa: CASSFLLMTVSQETQYF

d_call: TRBD2
clone_size: .
v_call: TRBV4-1
j_call: TRBJ2-1
cdr3_nt: TGCGCCAGCAGCCAAGTGGGGACTAGCGGGAAGGTCAATGAGCAGTTCTTC
cdr3_aa: CASSQVGTSGKVNEQFF

d_call: TRBD1
clone_size: once
v_call: TRBV6-1
j_call: TRBJ1-2
cdr3_nt: TGTGCCAGCAGTGCGACAGGGGGCTATGGCTACACCTTC
cdr3_aa: CASSATGGYGYTF

d_call: .
clone_size: .
v_call: TRBV4-1
j_call: TRBJ2-7
cdr3_nt: TGCGCCAGCAGCCAAGACAGGGGAGTAGGAGAGCAGTACTTC
cdr3_aa: CASSQDRGVGEQYF

d_call: .
clone_size: .
v_call: TRBV9
j_call: TRBJ2-1
cdr3_nt: TGTGCCAGCAGCCTCCCGGGTGGCGAGCAGTTCTTC
cdr3_aa: CASSLPGGEQFF

d_call: .
clone_size: .
v_call: TRBV30
j_call: TRBJ1-5
cdr3_nt: TGTGCCTGGAGCACTCGGGGAAGTAATCAGCCCCAGCATTTT
cdr3_aa: CAWSTRGSNQPQHF

d_call: TRBD2
clone_size: .
v_call: TRBV6-1
j_call: TRBJ2-4
cdr3_nt: TGTGCCATCACGGGGGGAGCCAAAAACATTCAGTACTTC
cdr3_aa: CAITGGAKNIQYF

d_call: .
clone_size: .
v_call: TRBV6-1
j_call: TRBJ2-3
cdr3_nt: TGTGCCAGCAGAGAGGGGACTGGAAGCACAGATACGCAGTATTTT
cdr3_aa: CASREGTGSTDTQYF

d_call: .
clone_size: .
v_call: TRBV5-1
j_call: TRBJ1-1
cdr3_nt: TGCGCCAGCAGCCATTACGTAGAGAGTGGCACTGAAGCTTTCTTT
cdr3_aa: CASSHYVESGTEAFF

d_call: .
clone_size: .
v_call: TRBV2
j_call: TRBJ1-5
cdr3_nt: TGTGCCAGCAGCCGGTCCAGCAATCAGCCCCAGCATTTT
cdr3_aa: CASSRSSNQPQHF

d_call: .
clone_size: .
v_call: TRBV14
j_call: TRBJ1-1
cdr3_nt: TGTGCCAGCAGCCCCCTCAGGGTTGGCACTGAAGCTTTCTTT
cdr3_aa: CASSPLRVGTEAFF

d_call: TRBD2
clone_size: .
v_call: TRBV5-1
j_call: TRBJ2-3
cdr3_nt: TGCGCCAGCAGCTTGGCAGCGCGGGAGACGTCAGATACGCAGTATTTT
cdr3_aa: CASSLAARETSDTQYF

d_call: .
clone_size: .
v_call: TRBV19
j_call: TRBJ2-6
cdr3_nt: TGTGCCAGTAGTATAGCTAGTGCTGGGGCCAACGTCCTGACTTTC
cdr3_aa: CASSIASAGANVLTF

d_call: .
clone_size: few
v_call: TRBV5-1
j_call: TRBJ2-1
cdr3_nt: TGCGCCAGCAGCTTGCCTAGCAATGAGCAGTTCTTC
cdr3_aa: CASSLPSNEQFF

d_call: .
clone_size: .
v_call: TRBV4-1
j_call: TRBJ2-7
cdr3_nt: TGCGCCAGCAGCCCGGTGGGGCTGGCGGCAACCTACGAGCAGTACTTC
cdr3_aa: CASSPVGLAATYEQYF

d_call: TRBD1
clone_size: .
v_call: TRBV19
j_call: TRBJ1-2
cdr3_nt: TGTGCCAGTACGGAATACCAGGGGGCGCCAACCTATGGCTACACCTTC
cdr3_aa: CASTEYQGAPTYGYTF

d_call: TRBD1
clone_size: .
v_call: TRBV15
j_call: TRBJ2-1
cdr3_nt: TGTGCCACCAGCGTAGGGACAGGGAGAATTTATGAGCAGTTCTTC
cdr3_aa: CATSVGTGRIYEQFF

d_call: .
clone_size: .
v_call: TRBV6-5
j_call: TRBJ2-6
cdr3_nt: TGTGCCAGCAGTACCTTCAGGCCTGGGGCCAACGTCCTGACTTTC
cdr3_aa: CASSTFRPGANVLTF

d_call: TRBD1
clone_size: .
v_call: TRBV29-1
j_call: TRBJ1-3
cdr3_nt: TGCAGCGTCGAGGGGACAGGGGAAGGCGGGGGAAACACCATATATTTT
cdr3_aa: CSVEGTGEGGGNTIYF

d_call: .
clone_size: .
v_call: TRBV5-1
j_call: TRBJ2-3
cdr3_nt: TGCGCCAGCCGACGGGAGTGGGTGAGGGATACGCAGTATTTT
cdr3_aa: CASRREWVRDTQYF

d_call: TRBD1
clone_size: once
v_call: TRBV25-1
j_call: TRBJ1-1
cdr3_nt: TGTGCCAGCAGTTCGGAGGGGGCTGACGCTTTCTTT
cdr3_aa: CASSSEGADAFF

d_call: TRBD1
clone_size: .
v_call: TRBV27
j_call: TRBJ2-7
cdr3_nt: TGTGCCAGCAGTTTGGCGGGACAGGGGGCATTATACGAGCAGTACTTC
cdr3_aa: CASSLAGQGALYEQYF

d_call: .
clone_size: .
v_call: TRBV12-5
j_call: TRBJ2-1
cdr3_nt: TGTGCTAGTGGTGGGAGAAGGGAGGGAGGGGGTAATGAGCAGTTCTTC
cdr3_aa: CASGGRREGGGNEQFF

d_call: TRBD2
clone_size: .
v_call: TRBV19
j_call: TRBJ2-7
cdr3_nt: TGTGCCAGTAGGCTAATAGGGCTAGCGGGAGTTGAGCAGTACTTC
cdr3_aa: CASRLIGLAGVEQYF

d_call: .
clone_size: .
v_call: TRBV10-3
j_call: TRBJ2-6
cdr3_nt: TGTGCCATCATTATATGGTCTGGTAGTCCTGGGGCCAACGTCCTGACTTTC
cdr3_aa: CAIIIWSGSPGANVLTF

d_call: .
clone_size: .
v_call: TRBV27
j_call: TRBJ1-5
cdr3_nt: TGTGCCAGCAGCGACGGGCAGGGTAATCAGCCCCAGCATTTT
cdr3_aa: CASSDGQGNQPQHF